This TCR beta chain was sequenced during a study of CD8 T cells in ankylosing spondylitis. Findings and limits, study-wide: A TCR beta motif made of under 10 highly homologous variants seemed typical of ankylosing spondylitis blood.

Quantitative molecular-barcoded 5'-RACE generated the TCR beta libraries. TCRdb used MiXCR to reprocess the 5' RACE reads, holding one entry per CDR3 protein. The sample lists about 240,000 distinct CDR3 sequences, roughly 10% occurring once. The sample holds many counts of this clonotype. Its specificity is not known. CDR1 and CDR2 (germline): MDHEN, SYDVKM. The ends lost 5 bases at V and 3 bases at J; junction bases unmatched: 10. The CDR3 totals 17 residues. Sequencing input: blood, either unsorted or a sorted T cell fraction (not recorded which). The sequence was obtained from a male donor with ankylosing spondylitis or in good health (not recorded which). The chain is built from TRBV28 and TRBJ2-1, with 10 bases that match TRBD1. CDR3 nucleotides: TGTGCCAGCAGTGACACAACCGGGACAGGGGTCTACAATGAGCAGTTCTTC. It translates to CASSDTTGTGVYNEQFF.